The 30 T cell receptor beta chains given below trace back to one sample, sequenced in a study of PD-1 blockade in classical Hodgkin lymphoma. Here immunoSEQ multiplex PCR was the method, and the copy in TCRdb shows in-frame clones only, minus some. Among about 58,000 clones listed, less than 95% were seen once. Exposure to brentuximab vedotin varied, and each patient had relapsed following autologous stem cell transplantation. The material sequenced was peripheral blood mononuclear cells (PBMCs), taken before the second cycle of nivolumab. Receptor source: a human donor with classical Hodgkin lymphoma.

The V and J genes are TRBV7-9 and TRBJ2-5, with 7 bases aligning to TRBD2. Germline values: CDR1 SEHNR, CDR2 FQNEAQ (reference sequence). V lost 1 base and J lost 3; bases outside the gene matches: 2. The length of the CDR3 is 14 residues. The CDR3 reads CASSLVGGEETQYF. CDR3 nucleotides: TGTGCCAGCAGCTTAGTGGGAGGGGAAGAGACCCAGTACTTC.

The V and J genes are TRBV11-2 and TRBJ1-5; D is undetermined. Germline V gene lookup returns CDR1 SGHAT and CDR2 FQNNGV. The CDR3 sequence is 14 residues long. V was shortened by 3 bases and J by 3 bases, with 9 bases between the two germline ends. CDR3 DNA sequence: TGTGCCAGCAGCTTTTCAGGTTACAATCAGCCCCAGCATTTT. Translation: CASSFSGYNQPQHF.

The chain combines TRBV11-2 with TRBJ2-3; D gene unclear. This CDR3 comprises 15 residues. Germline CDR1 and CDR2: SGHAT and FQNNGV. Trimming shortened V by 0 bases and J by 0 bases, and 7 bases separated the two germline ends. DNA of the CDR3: TGTGCCAGCAGCTTAGAACTGGCGAGCACAGATACGCAGTATTTT. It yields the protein CASSLELASTDTQYF.

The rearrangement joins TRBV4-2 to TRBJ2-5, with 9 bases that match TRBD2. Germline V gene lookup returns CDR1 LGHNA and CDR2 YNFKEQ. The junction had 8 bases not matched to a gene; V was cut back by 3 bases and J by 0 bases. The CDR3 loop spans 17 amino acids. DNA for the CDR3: TGTGCCAGCAGCCAGGTCATAGCGGGAGCCTACCAAGAGACCCAGTACTTC. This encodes CASSQVIAGAYQETQYF.

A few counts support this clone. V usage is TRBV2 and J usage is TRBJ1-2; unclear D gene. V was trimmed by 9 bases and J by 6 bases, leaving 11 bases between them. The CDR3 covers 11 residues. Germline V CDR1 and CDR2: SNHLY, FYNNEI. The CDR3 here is CASGRGDGYTF. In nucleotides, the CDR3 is TGTGCCAGTGGGCGAGGCGATGGCTACACCTTC.

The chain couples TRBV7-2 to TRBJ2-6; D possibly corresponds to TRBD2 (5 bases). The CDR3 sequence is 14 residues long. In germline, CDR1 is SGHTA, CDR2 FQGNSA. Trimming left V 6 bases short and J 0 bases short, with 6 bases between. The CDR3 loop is CASSRGSGANVLTF. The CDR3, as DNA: TGTGCCAGCAGTCGGGGCTCTGGGGCCAACGTCCTGACTTTC.

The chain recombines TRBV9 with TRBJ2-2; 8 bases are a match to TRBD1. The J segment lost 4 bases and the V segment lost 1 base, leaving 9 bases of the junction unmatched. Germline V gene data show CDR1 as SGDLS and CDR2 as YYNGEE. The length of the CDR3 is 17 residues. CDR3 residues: CASSVPNRGKRTGELFF. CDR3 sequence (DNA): TGTGCCAGCAGCGTACCAAACAGGGGGAAGCGCACCGGGGAGCTGTTTTTT.

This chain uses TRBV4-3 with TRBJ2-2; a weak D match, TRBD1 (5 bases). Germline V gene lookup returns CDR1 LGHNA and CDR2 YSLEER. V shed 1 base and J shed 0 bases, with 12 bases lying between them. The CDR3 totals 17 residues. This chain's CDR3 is CASSQGVWGANTGELFF. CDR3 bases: TGCGCCAGCAGCCAAGGGGTGTGGGGCGCGAACACCGGGGAGCTGTTTTTT.

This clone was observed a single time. The CDR3 region has the DNA TGCGCCAGCAGCTGGGGGTCCTACGAGCAGTACTTC. This codes for CASSWGSYEQYF. The chain has TRBV5-1 and TRBJ2-7, with D perhaps assigned TRBD1 or TRBD2 (5 bases each). V lost 3 bases and J 1 base, leaving 5 bases between the germline ends. Germline CDR1 is SGHRS and CDR2 is YFSETQ. CDR3 size: 12 residues.

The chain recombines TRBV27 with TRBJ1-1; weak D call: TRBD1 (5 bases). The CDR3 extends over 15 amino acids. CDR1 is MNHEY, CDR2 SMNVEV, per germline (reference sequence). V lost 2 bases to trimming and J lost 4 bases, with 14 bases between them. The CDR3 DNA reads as TGTGCCAGCAGTTTAGGGTCCGGGGGACTCACTGAAGCTTTCTTT. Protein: CASSLGSGGLTEAFF.

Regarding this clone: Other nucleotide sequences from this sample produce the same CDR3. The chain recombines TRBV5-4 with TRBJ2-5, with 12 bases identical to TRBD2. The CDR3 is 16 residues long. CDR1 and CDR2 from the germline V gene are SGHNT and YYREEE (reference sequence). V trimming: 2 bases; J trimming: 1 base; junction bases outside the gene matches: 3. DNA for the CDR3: TGTGCCAGCAGCTTCGGACTAGCGGGGCTCCAAGAGACCCAGTACTTC. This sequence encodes CASSFGLAGLQETQYF.

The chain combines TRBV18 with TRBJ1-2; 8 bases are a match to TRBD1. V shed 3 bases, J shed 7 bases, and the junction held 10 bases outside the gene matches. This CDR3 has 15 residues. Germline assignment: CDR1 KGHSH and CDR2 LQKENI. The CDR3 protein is CASSPGTGASAGYTF. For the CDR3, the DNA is TGTGCCAGCTCACCCGGGACAGGAGCTAGCGCTGGCTACACCTTC.

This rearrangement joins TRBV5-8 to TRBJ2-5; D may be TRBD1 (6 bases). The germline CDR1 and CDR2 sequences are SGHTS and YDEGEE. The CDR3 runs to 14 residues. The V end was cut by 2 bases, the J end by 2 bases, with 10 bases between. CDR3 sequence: CASSLRTAQETQYF. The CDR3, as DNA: TGTGCCAGCAGCTTACGGACAGCGCAAGAGACCCAGTACTTC.

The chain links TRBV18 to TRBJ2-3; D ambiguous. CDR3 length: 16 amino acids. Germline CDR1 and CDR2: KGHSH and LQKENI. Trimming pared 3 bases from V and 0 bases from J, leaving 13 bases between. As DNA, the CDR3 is TGTGCCAGCTCACCGCGCACCCCCCCTAGCACAGATACGCAGTATTTT. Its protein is CASSPRTPPSTDTQYF.

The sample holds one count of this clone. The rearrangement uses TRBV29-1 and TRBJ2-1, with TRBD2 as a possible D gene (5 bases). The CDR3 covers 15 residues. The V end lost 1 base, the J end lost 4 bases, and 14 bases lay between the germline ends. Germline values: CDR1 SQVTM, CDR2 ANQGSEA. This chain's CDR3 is CSVEGWAGSYNEQFF. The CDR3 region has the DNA TGCAGCGTTGAAGGGTGGGCGGGTTCGTACAATGAGCAGTTCTTC.

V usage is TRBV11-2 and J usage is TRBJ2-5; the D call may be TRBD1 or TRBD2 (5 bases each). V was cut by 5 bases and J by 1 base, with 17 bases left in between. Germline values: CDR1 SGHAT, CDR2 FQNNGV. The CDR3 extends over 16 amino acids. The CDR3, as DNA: TGTGCCAGCAGCCCTTGGCCCACAGGACTCCAAGAGACCCAGTACTTC. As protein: CASSPWPTGLQETQYF.

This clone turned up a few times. CDR3 coding DNA: TGTGCCAGCAGTGAGGGTCAGGCAAACGGGGAGCTGTTTTTT. Its protein is CASSEGQANGELFF. The V gene is TRBV6-1, the J gene TRBJ2-2; D remains unclear. V was trimmed by 3 bases and J by 7 bases, leaving 12 bases between them. The CDR3 loop spans 14 amino acids. CDR1 is MNHNS and CDR2 is SASEGT in the germline V gene.

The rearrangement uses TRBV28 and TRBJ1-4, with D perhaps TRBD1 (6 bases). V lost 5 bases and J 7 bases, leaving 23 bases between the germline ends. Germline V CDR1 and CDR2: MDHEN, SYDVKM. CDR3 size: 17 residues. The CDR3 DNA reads TGTGCCAGCAGTCCAATGACAGGCTCCCCTGCGTTTGAAAAACTGTTTTTT. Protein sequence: CASSPMTGSPAFEKLFF.

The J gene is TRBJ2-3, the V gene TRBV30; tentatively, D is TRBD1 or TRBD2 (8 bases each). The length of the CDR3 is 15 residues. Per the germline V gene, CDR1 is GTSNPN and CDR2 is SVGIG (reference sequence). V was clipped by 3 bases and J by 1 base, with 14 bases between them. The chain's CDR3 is CAWSGQGLGTDTQYF. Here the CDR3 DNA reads TGTGCCTGGAGCGGACAGGGACTAGGCACAGATACGCAGTATTTT.

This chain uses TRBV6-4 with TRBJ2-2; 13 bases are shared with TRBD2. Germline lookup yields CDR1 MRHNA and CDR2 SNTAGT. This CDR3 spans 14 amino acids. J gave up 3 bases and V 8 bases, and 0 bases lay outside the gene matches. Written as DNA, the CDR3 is TGTGCCAGCGGGACTAGCGGGGACACCGGGGAGCTGTTTTTT. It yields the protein CASGTSGDTGELFF.

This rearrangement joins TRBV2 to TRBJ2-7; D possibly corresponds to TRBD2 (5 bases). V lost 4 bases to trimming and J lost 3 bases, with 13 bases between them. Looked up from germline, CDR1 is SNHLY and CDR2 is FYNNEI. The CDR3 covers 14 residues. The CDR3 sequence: CASSGQGSHYEQYF. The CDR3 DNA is TGTGCCAGCAGTGGACAAGGGAGCCACTACGAGCAGTACTTC.

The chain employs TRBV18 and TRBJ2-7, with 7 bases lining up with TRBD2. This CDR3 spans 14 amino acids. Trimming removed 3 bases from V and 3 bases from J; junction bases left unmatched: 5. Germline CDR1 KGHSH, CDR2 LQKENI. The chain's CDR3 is CASSPGTNIYEQYF. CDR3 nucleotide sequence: TGTGCCAGCTCACCCGGGACTAATATCTACGAGCAGTACTTC. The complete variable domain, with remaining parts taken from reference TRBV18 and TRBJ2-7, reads NAGVMQNPRHLVRRRGQEARLRCSPMKGHSHVYWYRQLPEEGLKFMVYLQKENIIDESGMPKERFSAEFPKEGPSILRIQQVVRGDSAAYFCASSPGTNIYEQYFGPGTRLTVT.

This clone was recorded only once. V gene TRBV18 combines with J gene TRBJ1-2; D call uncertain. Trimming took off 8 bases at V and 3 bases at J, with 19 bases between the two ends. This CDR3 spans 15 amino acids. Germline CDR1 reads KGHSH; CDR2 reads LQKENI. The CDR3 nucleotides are TGTGCCAGCCAATCCTCCACGGGGAGTGACTATGGCTACACCTTC. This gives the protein CASQSSTGSDYGYTF.

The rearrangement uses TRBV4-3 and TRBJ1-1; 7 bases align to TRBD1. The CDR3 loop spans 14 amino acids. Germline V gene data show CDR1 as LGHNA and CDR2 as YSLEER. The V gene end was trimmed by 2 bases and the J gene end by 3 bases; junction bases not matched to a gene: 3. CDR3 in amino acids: CASSQTRGDTEAFF. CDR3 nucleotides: TGCGCCAGCAGCCAAACCAGGGGGGACACTGAAGCTTTCTTT.

The CDR3 nucleotides read TGTGCCAGCAGTTTTCGAGGGGACAGGGTGAACACTGAAGCTTTCTTT. It specifies CASSFRGDRVNTEAFF. The genes are TRBV28 and TRBJ1-1; the match to TRBD1 covers 9 bases. This CDR3 is built from 16 residues. Unmatched junction bases numbered 5, after V lost 3 bases and J lost 0 bases. Germline CDR1 MDHEN, CDR2 SYDVKM. Filled out from reference TRBV28 and TRBJ1-1, the complete variable domain reads DVKVTQSSRYLVKRTGEKVFLECVQDMDHENMFWYRQDPGLGLRLIYFSYDVKMKEKGDIPEGYSVSREKKERFSLILESASTNQTSMYLCASSFRGDRVNTEAFFGQGTRLTVV.

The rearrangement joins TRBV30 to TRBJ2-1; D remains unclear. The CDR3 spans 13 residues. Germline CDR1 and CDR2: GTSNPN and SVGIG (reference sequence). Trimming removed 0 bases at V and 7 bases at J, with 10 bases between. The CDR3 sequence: CAWSVISGNEQFF. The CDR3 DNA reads TGTGCCTGGAGTGTAATCTCTGGGAATGAGCAGTTCTTC.

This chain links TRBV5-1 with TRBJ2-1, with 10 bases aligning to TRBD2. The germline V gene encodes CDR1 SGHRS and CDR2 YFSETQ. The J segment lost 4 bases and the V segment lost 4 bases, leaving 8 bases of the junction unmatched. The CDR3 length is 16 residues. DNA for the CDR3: TGCGCCAGCAGCACACCGGGACTAGCGTTATACAATGAGCAGTTCTTC. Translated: CASSTPGLALYNEQFF.

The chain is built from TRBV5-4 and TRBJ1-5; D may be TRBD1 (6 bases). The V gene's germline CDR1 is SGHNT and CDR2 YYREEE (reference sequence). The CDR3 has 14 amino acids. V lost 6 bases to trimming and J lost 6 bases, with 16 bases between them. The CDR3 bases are TGTGCCAGCAACATACAGGGATCCGCTCAGCCCCAGCATTTT. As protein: CASNIQGSAQPQHF.

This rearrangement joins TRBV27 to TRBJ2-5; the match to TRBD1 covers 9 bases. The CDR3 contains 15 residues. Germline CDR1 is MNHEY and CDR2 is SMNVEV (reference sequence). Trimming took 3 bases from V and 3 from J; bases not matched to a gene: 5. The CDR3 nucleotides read TGTGCCAGCAGTTTCCTCGGACAGGGGAAAGAGACCCAGTACTTC. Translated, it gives CASSFLGQGKETQYF.

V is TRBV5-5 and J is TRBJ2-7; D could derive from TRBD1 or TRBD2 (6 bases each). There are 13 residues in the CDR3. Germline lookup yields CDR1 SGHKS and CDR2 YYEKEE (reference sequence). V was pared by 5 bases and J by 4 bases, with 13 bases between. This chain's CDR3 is CASRLRGAYEQYF. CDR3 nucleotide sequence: TGTGCCAGCAGATTGAGGGGGGCGTACGAGCAGTACTTC.